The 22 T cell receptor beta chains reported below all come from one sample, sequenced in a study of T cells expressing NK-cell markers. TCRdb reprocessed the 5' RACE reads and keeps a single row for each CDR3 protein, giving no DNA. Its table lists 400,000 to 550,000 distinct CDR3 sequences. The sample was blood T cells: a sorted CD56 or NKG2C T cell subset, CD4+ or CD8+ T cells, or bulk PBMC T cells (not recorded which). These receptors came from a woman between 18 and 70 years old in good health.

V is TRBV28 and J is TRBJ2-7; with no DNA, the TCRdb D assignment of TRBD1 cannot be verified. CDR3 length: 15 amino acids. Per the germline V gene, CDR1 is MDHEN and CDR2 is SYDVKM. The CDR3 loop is CASSPSGTGNYEQYF.

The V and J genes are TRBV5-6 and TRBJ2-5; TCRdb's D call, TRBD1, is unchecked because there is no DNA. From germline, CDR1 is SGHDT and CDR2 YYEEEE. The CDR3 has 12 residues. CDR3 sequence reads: CASSNGRETQYF.

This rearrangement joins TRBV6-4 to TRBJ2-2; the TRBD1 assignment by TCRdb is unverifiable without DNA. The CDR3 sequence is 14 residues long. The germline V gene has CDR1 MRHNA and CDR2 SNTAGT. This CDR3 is CASSEGDSTGELFF.

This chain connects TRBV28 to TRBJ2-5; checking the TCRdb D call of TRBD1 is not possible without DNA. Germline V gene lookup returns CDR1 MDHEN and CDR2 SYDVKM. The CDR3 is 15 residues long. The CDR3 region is CASSNPGAGQETQYF.

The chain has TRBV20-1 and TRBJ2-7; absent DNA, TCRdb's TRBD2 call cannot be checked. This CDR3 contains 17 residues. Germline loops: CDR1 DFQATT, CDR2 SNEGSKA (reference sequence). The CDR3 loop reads CSARSPRRGRASEEQYF.

The CDR3 sequence is CASSLYSGVMNTEAFF. The V and J genes are TRBV27 and TRBJ1-1. The germline gives CDR1 MNHEY, CDR2 SMNVEV (reference sequence). The CDR3 has 16 residues.

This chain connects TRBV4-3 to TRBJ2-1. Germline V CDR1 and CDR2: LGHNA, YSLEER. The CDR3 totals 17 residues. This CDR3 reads CASSQDRALAGSNEQFF.

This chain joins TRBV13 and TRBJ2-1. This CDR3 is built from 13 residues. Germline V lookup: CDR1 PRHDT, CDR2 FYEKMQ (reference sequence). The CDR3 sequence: CASSLDPVHEQFF. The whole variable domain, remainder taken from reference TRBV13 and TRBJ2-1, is AAGVIQSPRHLIKEKRETATLKCYPIPRHDTVYWYQQGPGQDPQFLISFYEKMQSDKGSIPDRFSAQQFSDYHSELNMSSLELGDSALYFCASSLDPVHEQFFGPGTRLTVL.

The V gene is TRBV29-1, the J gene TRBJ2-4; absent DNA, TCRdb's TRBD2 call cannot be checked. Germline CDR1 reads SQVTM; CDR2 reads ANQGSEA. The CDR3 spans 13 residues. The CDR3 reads CSVNSGAKNIQYF. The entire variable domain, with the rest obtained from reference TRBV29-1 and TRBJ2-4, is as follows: SAVISQKPSRDICQRGTSLTIQCQVDSQVTMMFWYRQQPGQSLTLIATANQGSEATYESGFVIDKFPISRPNLTFSTLTVSNMSPEDSSIYLCSVNSGAKNIQYFGAGTRLSVL.

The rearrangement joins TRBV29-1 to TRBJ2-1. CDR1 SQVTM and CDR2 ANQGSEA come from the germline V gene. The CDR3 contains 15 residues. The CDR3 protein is CSVTDSGGSYNEQFF.

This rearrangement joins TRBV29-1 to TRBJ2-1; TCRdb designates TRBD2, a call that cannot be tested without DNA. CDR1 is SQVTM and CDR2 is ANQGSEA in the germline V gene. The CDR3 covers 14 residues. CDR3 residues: CSVDTLAILDEQFF.

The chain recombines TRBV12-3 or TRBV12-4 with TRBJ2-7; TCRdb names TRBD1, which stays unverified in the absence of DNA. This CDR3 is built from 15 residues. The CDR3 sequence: CASSYRAGSPYEQYF.

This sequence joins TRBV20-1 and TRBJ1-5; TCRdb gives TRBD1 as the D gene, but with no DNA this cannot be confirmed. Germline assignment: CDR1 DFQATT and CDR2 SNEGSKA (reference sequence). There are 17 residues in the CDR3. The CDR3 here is CSAIQAQAFIRNQPQHF.

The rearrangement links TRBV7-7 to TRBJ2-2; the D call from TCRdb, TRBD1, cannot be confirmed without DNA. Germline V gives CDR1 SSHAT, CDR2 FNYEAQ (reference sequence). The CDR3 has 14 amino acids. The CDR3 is CASSLGRGGGELFF. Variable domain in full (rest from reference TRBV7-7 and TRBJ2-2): GAGVSQSPRYKVTKRGQDVTLRCDPISSHATLYWYQQALGQGPEFLTYFNYEAQPDKSGLPSDRFSAERPEGSISTLTIQRTEQRDSAMYRCASSLGRGGGELFFGEGSRLTVL.

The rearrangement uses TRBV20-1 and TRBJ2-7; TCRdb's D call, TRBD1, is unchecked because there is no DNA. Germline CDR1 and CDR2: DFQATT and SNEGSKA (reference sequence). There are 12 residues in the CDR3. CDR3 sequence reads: CSAAGQSYEQYF.

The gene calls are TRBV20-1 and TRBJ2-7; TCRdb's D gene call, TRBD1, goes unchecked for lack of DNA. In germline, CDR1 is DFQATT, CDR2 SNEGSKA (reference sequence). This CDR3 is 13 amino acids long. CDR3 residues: CSAGGGNTYEQYF.

The CDR3 sequence is CASSQEPGQTYEQYF. This sequence joins TRBV4-3 and TRBJ2-7; the TRBD1 assignment by TCRdb is unverifiable without DNA. The CDR3 loop spans 15 amino acids. Germline V gene lookup returns CDR1 LGHNA and CDR2 YSLEER.

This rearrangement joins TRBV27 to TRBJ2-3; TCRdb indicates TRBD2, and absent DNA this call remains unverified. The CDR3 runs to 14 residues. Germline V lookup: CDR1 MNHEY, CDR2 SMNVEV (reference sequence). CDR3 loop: CASRVTFNSGAQYF.

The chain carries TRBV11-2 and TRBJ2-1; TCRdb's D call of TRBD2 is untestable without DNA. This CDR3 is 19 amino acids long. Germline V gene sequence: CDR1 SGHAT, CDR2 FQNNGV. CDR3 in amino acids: CASSLGPLAGGPKYNEQFF.

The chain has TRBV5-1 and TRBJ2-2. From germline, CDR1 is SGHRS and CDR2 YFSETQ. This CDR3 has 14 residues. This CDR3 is CASSVSGSTGELFF.

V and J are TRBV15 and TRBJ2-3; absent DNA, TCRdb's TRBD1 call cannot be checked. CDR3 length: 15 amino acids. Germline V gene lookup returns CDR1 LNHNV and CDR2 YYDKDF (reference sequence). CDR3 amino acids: CATSSYRGVSDTQYF.

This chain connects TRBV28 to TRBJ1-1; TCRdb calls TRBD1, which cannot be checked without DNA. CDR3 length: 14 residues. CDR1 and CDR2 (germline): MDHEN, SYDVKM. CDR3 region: CASSLLTGGTEAFF.